This T cell receptor (beta chain) came from a study of T cell responses to AZD1222 COVID-19 vaccine. Profiled with immunoSEQ multiplex PCR; TCRdb holds only in-frame clones, not every one. The profile covers about 140,000 clones, with more than 85% appearing a single time and just over 3% taken by the ten largest. The CDR3 sequence is 13 residues long. V was cut by 4 bases and J by 1 base, with 7 bases left in between. Regarding this clone: Its antigen is undetermined.

Study results and limitations: After two AZD1222 doses, spike-specific TCR breadth and depth rose versus day 0. Researchers took repertoire samples only after the peak T cell response had come.

The sequenced sample was peripheral blood, obtained on day 0 of AZD1222 vaccination. This sequence was found in an adult in good health. V usage is TRBV12-3 or TRBV12-4 and J usage is TRBJ1-1; D possibly corresponds to TRBD1 (5 bases). The CDR3 spells CASSWGKNTEAFF. CDR3 coding DNA: TGTGCCAGCAGTTGGGGCAAGAACACTGAAGCTTTCTTT.